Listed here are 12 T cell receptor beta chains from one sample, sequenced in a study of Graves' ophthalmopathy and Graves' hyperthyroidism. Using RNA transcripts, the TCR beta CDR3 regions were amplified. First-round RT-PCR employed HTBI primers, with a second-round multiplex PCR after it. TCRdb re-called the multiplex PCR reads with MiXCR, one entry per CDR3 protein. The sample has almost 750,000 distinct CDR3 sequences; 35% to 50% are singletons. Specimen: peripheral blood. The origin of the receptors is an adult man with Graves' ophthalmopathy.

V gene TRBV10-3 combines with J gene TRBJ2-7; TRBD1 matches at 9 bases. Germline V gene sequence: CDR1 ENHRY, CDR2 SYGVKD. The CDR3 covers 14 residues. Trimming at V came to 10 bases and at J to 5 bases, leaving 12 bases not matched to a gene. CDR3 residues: CASRPRDRADEQYF. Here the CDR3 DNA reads TGTGCCAGCAGACCACGGGACAGGGCAGACGAGCAGTACTTC.

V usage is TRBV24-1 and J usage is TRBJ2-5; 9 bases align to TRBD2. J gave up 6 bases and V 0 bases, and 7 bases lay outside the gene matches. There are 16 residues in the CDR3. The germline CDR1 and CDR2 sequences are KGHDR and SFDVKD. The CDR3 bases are TGTGCCACCAGTGATTTGACGGCTAGCGGGAAACAGACCCAGTACTTC. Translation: CATSDLTASGKQTQYF.

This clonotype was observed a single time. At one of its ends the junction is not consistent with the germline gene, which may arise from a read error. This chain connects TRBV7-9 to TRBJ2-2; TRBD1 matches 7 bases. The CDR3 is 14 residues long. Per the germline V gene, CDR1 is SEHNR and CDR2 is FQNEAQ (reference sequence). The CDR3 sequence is CASSLGQNAGELFF. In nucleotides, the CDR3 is TGTGCCAGCAGCCTGGGACAGAACGCCGGGGAGCTGTTTTTT.

CDR3 DNA sequence: TGTGCCACCAGCAGAGATCGGGCTAGCGGGAGGGCCTGGGAGACCCAGTACTTC. Translation gives CATSRDRASGRAWETQYF. V usage is TRBV15 and J usage is TRBJ2-5; TRBD2 aligns across 12 bases. V was pared by 0 bases and J by 5 bases, with 10 bases of the junction left unmatched. Germline V gene data show CDR1 as LNHNV and CDR2 as YYDKDF (reference sequence). The CDR3 extends over 18 amino acids.

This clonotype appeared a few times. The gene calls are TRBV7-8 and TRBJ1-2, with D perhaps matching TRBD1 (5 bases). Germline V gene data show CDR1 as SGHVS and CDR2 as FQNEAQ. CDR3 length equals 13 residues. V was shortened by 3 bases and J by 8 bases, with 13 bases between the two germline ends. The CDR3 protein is CASSLDNRGGYTF. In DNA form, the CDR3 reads TGTGCCAGCAGCTTGGACAATCGGGGGGGCTACACCTTC.

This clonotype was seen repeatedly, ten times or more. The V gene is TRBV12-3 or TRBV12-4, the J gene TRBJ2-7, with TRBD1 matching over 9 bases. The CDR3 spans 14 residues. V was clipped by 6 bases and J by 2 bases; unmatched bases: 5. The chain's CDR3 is CASSKGTGTYEQYF. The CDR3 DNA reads TGTGCCAGCAGCAAAGGGACAGGGACCTACGAGCAGTACTTC.

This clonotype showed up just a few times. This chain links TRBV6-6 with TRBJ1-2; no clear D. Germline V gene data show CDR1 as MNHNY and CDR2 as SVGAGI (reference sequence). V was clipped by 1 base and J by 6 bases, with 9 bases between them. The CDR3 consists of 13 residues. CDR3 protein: CASSYLLADGYTF. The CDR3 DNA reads TGTGCCAGCAGTTACTTGTTGGCAGATGGCTACACCTTC.

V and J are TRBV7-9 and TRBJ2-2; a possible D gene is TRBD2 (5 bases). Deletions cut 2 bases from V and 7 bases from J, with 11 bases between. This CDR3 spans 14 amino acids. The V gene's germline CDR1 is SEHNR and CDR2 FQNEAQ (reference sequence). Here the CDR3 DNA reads TGTGCCAGCAGCTTAAACTCCCGGGACGGGGAGCTGTTTTTT. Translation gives CASSLNSRDGELFF.

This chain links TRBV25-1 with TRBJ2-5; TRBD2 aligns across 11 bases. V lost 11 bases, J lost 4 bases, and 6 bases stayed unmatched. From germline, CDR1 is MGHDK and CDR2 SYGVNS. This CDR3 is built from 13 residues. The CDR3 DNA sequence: TGTGCCTCCACTAGCGGGAGAGGAGAGACCCAGTACTTC. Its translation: CASTSGRGETQYF.

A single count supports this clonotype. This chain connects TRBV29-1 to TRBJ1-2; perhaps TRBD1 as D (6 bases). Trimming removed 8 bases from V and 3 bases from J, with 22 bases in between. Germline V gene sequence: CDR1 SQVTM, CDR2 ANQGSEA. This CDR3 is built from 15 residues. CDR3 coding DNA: TGCAGCTTGGCTTCCTCCCGGACAGCCTACTATGGCTACACCTTC. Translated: CSLASSRTAYYGYTF.

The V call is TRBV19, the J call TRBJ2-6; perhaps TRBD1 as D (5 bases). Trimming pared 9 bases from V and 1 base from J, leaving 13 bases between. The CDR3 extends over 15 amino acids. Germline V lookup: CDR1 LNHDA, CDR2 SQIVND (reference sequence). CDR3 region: CASKGVESGANVLTF. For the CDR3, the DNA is TGTGCCAGCAAAGGGGTGGAGTCTGGGGCCAACGTCCTGACTTTC.

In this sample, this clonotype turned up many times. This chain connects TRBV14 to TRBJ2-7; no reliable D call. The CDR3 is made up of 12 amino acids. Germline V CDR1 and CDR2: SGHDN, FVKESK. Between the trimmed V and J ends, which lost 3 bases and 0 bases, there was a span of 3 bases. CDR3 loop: CASSQHSYEQYF. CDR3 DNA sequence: TGTGCCAGCAGCCAGCACTCCTACGAGCAGTACTTC.